The rows below give T cell receptor beta chains drawn from one sample of a study of shared clonotypes between healthy human individuals. TCRdb's table, derived via immunoSEQ multiplex PCR, lists solely in-frame clones and lacks some. The repertoire consists of roughly 1 million clones, with approximately 72% occurring once and the leading ten covering approximately 1.5%. What was sequenced was memory CD4+ T cells sorted from blood. These receptors were obtained from a man between 18 and 35 years old in good health. The CDR3 runs from the conserved cysteine through the conserved F or W. Expanded clones get a size class; other rows say once, few or many, or leave the size out.

J	V	size	CDR3
TRBJ2-5	TRBV7-8	once	CASSLGTSGRTETQYF
TRBJ1-2	TRBV11-2	.	CASSLWGVNYGYTF
TRBJ2-3	TRBV2	few	CASRGRRSTDTQYF
TRBJ2-5	TRBV7-9	.	CASSPQRTGTTETQYF
TRBJ1-1	TRBV18	.	CASSPAQNTEAFF
TRBJ2-5	TRBV11-2	many	CASSSGTVEGQTQYF
TRBJ2-5	TRBV10-3	.	CAISREAGQETQYF
TRBJ2-7	TRBV5-6	.	CASSSSGGPSEQYF
TRBJ1-1	TRBV2	few	CASTEGQGAVNTEAFF
TRBJ2-7	TRBV4-2	.	CASSQDKGEGREQYF
TRBJ2-4	TRBV11-2	.	CASSFRGAKNIQYF
TRBJ2-5	TRBV11-3	.	CASSLGRTATQETQYF
TRBJ2-1	TRBV29-1	.	CSASDRDNEQFF
TRBJ1-2	TRBV5-4	.	CASSSRWDGSNYGYTF